One sample yielded the 27 T cell receptor beta chains listed below, sequenced in a study of T cell repertoires in cytomegalovirus infection. TCRdb re-analysed the reads in MiXCR, keeping a single row per CDR3 protein. The table lists about 310,000 distinct CDR3 sequences, 20% to 25% of them singletons. Their antigens remain unidentified. Sequencing was performed on cultured PBMCs, taken from culture after CMV antigen stimulation. Receptors were obtained from a human donor in good health (CMV status not recorded). Some clones in this sample may be carry-over from other donors' samples.

Here the CDR3 reads CAISESAREYEQYF. CDR3 nucleotide sequence: TGTGCCATCAGTGAGTCGGCCCGTGAGTACGAGCAGTACTTC. V and J are TRBV10-3 and TRBJ2-7; no reliable D call. The CDR3 is 14 residues long. Germline V lookup: CDR1 ENHRY, CDR2 SYGVKD. Deletions cut 0 bases from V and 4 bases from J, with 10 bases between.

In this sample, this clonotype turned up many times. V gene TRBV7-2 combines with J gene TRBJ1-5; no reliable D call. CDR1 is SGHTA and CDR2 is FQGNSA in the germline V gene. This CDR3 comprises 14 residues. Trimming took 3 bases from V and 3 from J, leaving 9 bases between them. CDR3 in DNA: TGTGCCAGCAGCTTCGCAGGATACAATCAGCCCCAGCATTTT. The encoded protein is CASSFAGYNQPQHF.

The rearrangement uses TRBV18 and TRBJ1-2; no clear D gene. V dropped 3 bases and J dropped 4 bases, with 18 bases sitting between them. CDR1 and CDR2 from the germline V gene are KGHSH and LQKENI. The CDR3 runs to 16 residues. CDR3 loop: CASSPNDILGGYGYTF. CDR3 sequence (DNA): TGTGCCAGCTCACCGAATGACATCTTAGGTGGCTATGGCTACACCTTC.

J is TRBJ2-5 and V is TRBV7-2; D is unclear. Trimming pared 7 bases from V and 4 bases from J, leaving 7 bases between. Germline CDR1 and CDR2: SGHTA and FQGNSA. This CDR3 spans 11 amino acids. CDR3 region: CASTGSETQYF. The CDR3 DNA sequence: TGTGCCAGCACCGGGTCAGAGACCCAGTACTTC.

This clonotype was detected once. A much more abundant neighbour one base away suggests this may be a read error. The chain uses TRBV5-5 and TRBJ2-7, with D perhaps TRBD1 or TRBD2 (6 bases each). CDR1 and CDR2 (germline): SGHKS, YYEKEE (reference sequence). The CDR3 totals 12 residues. The CDR3 DNA sequence: TGTGCCAGCAGCTGGGGGGCCTACGCGCAGTACTTC. It yields the protein CASSWGAYAQYF.

The chain joins TRBV19 to TRBJ1-6; the D is unclear. CDR1 is LNHDA, CDR2 SQIVND, per germline (reference sequence). V shed 3 bases and J shed 11 bases, with 17 bases lying between them. The CDR3 consists of 15 residues. The CDR3 nucleotides read TGTGCCAGTAGTATTCGGGAGGGCCTCGTGACACCCCTCCACTTT. Its translation is CASSIREGLVTPLHF.

This clonotype was observed at least ten times. The V call is TRBV7-2, the J call TRBJ1-2, with a possible D match to TRBD1 (5 bases). The CDR3 has 15 amino acids. V was shortened by 3 bases and J by 7 bases, with 18 bases between the two germline ends. The germline V gene has CDR1 SGHTA and CDR2 FQGNSA. This chain's CDR3 is CASSFGGKRLSGYTF. In DNA, the CDR3 is TGTGCCAGCAGCTTCGGGGGGAAAAGGCTTAGTGGCTACACCTTC.

This clonotype was counted only a few times. J is TRBJ2-2 and V is TRBV13; TRBD2 agrees at 11 bases. CDR3 length equals 16 residues. The germline gives CDR1 PRHDT, CDR2 FYEKMQ (reference sequence). V shed 3 bases and J 5 bases; nucleotides not matched to a gene: 5. Written as DNA, the CDR3 is TGTGCCAGCAGCTTTAGACTAGCGGGAAGGACCGGGGAGCTGTTTTTT. Residues: CASSFRLAGRTGELFF.

This rearrangement joins TRBV7-6 to TRBJ2-3, with unresolved D. Trimming took off 5 bases at V and 10 bases at J, with 19 bases between the two ends. Germline V gives CDR1 SGHVS, CDR2 FNYEAQ. The CDR3 is 14 residues long. DNA for the CDR3: TGTGCCAGCAGCCACCCCCCGGCGAAATTTGCGCAGTATTTT. Its protein is CASSHPPAKFAQYF. The full variable domain, with the rest looked up from reference TRBV7-6 and TRBJ2-3, is GAGVSQSPRYKVTKRGQDVALRCDPISGHVSLYWYRQALGQGPEFLTYFNYEAQQDKSGLPNDRFSAERPEGSISTLTIQRTEQRDSAMYRCASSHPPAKFAQYFGPGTRLTVL.

The chain links TRBV12-3 or TRBV12-4 to TRBJ2-3; 7 bases match TRBD1. The CDR3 consists of 17 residues. V shed 0 bases, J shed 0 bases, and the junction held 6 bases outside the gene matches. The DNA of the CDR3 is TGTGCCAGCAGTTTAGCTTTAGGGGGCTTTAGCACAGATACGCAGTATTTT. Its translation is CASSLALGGFSTDTQYF.

The CDR3 spells CAISESSGSDTQYF. CDR3 nucleotides: TGTGCCATCAGTGAGTCTAGTGGATCAGATACGCAGTATTTT. The chain joins TRBV10-3 to TRBJ2-3; D not resolved. Trimming took 0 bases from V and 4 from J, leaving 8 bases between them. The CDR3 is made up of 14 amino acids. Germline CDR1 and CDR2: ENHRY and SYGVKD.

The sample holds a few counts of this clonotype. The V and J genes are TRBV6-6 and TRBJ2-3, with 11 positions matching TRBD2. The CDR3 extends over 18 amino acids. Trimming removed 0 bases from V and 4 bases from J; junction bases left unmatched: 9. Germline V gene sequence: CDR1 MNHNY, CDR2 SVGAGI (reference sequence). DNA of the CDR3: TGTGCCAGCAGTTACTCGATTCGACTAGCGGGAAAGGCAGATACGCAGTATTTT. Protein product: CASSYSIRLAGKADTQYF.

This clonotype turned up a few times. The chain uses TRBV11-2 and TRBJ2-7; possible D gene TRBD1, 5 bases. Trimming cost V 5 bases and J 2 bases, with 10 bases left between them. Germline values: CDR1 SGHAT, CDR2 FQNNGV. This CDR3 has 13 amino acids. CDR3 DNA sequence: TGTGCCAGCAGCCGGACACAAACCTACGAGCAGTACGTC. This encodes CASSRTQTYEQYV.

The chain combines TRBV10-3 with TRBJ1-1, with 10 bases identical to TRBD1. Germline V gene data show CDR1 as ENHRY and CDR2 as SYGVKD. This CDR3 has 14 amino acids. The ends lost 6 bases at V and 5 bases at J; junction bases unmatched: 6. For the CDR3, the DNA is TGTGCCATCAGGCTGACAGGGGGCGAAACTGAAGCTTTCTTT. Its translation: CAIRLTGGETEAFF.

This clonotype was observed many times. The CDR3 spells CASSLAPSGRAADEQFF. CDR3 bases: TGTGCCAGCAGCTTAGCGCCGAGCGGGAGGGCCGCGGATGAGCAGTTCTTC. J is TRBJ2-1 and V is TRBV7-6; 10 bases are shared with TRBD2. Germline trimming cut 0 bases from V and 8 bases from J; bases unmatched to any gene: 10. This CDR3 is 17 amino acids long. Per the germline V gene, CDR1 is SGHVS and CDR2 is FNYEAQ.

This clonotype was picked up many times. The rearrangement uses TRBV12-5 and TRBJ1-1, with TRBD1 matching 7 bases. The CDR3 is 18 residues long. The germline V gene has CDR1 LGHNT and CDR2 FRNRAP. V shed 2 bases, J shed 3 bases, and the junction held 15 bases outside the gene matches. CDR3 DNA: TGTGCTAGTGGTTTGACCCTAGGTGGAGGGGGCAGCTACACTGAAGCTTTCTTT. This translates into CASGLTLGGGGSYTEAFF.

This clonotype was observed a few times. This chain links TRBV6-2 or TRBV6-3 with TRBJ1-5; 8 bases match TRBD1. The CDR3 has 15 amino acids. V was pared by 6 bases and J by 3 bases, with 7 bases of the junction left unmatched. CDR1 is MNHEY, CDR2 SVGEGT, per germline. CDR3 in DNA: TGTGCCAGCAGAACCACAGGGGGACCCAATCAGCCCCAGCATTTT. This encodes CASRTTGGPNQPQHF.

The V call is TRBV6-5, the J call TRBJ2-3; D uncertain. This CDR3 is 17 amino acids long. Deletions cut 0 bases from V and 0 bases from J, with 13 bases between. Germline assignment: CDR1 MNHEY and CDR2 SVGAGI. The CDR3 reads CASSYSMNGISTDTQYF. CDR3 nucleotide sequence: TGTGCCAGCAGTTACTCGATGAATGGAATAAGCACAGATACGCAGTATTTT.

This clonotype was seen only a few times. The chain carries TRBV5-1 and TRBJ2-1; D may correspond to TRBD1 or TRBD2 (7 bases each). The length of the CDR3 is 18 residues. The germline V gene encodes CDR1 SGHRS and CDR2 YFSETQ. V lost 3 bases to trimming and J lost 5 bases, with 24 bases between them. CDR3 region: CASSSQRGRGGNHNEQFF. DNA for the CDR3: TGCGCCAGCAGCTCCCAAAGGGGGCGGGGAGGGAACCACAATGAGCAGTTCTTC.

The chain employs TRBV5-6 and TRBJ2-1; tentatively, D is TRBD1 (6 bases). Germline V gene lookup returns CDR1 SGHDT and CDR2 YYEEEE. This CDR3 region has 14 residues. V dropped 4 bases and J dropped 6 bases, with 14 bases sitting between them. The CDR3 is CASSVTGTSNEQFF. CDR3 coding DNA: TGTGCCAGCAGCGTAACCGGGACAAGCAATGAGCAGTTCTTC.

This clonotype has a count of ten or more. The chain carries TRBV7-2 and TRBJ2-3, with D possibly TRBD1 on 5 matching bases. The V and J ends lost 5 bases and 1 base respectively, with 10 bases between them. Germline V CDR1 and CDR2: SGHTA, FQGNSA. This CDR3 is built from 14 residues. CDR3 bases: TGTGCCAGCAGCCGTCAAGGGGGCACAGATACGCAGTATTTT. Translating it yields CASSRQGGTDTQYF.

This clonotype was seen more than once but under ten times. The chain employs TRBV29-1 and TRBJ2-2; D is unresolved. This CDR3 contains 11 residues. Trimming took off 1 base at V and 13 bases at J, with 10 bases between the two ends. In germline, CDR1 is SQVTM, CDR2 ANQGSEA. The CDR3 sequence is CSVEAGAGLFF. Written as DNA, the CDR3 is TGCAGCGTTGAAGCAGGAGCAGGGCTGTTTTTT.

This clonotype was detected ten times or more. The chain links TRBV7-3 to TRBJ2-1; D possibly uses TRBD1 or TRBD2 (6 bases each). This CDR3 spans 16 amino acids. Deletions cut 5 bases from V and 5 bases from J, with 19 bases between. Germline-derived CDR1 and CDR2 are SGHTA and FQGTGA. This chain's CDR3 is CASSPLRGVGNNEQFF. Written as DNA, the CDR3 is TGTGCCAGCAGCCCGTTGAGGGGGGTGGGAAACAATGAGCAGTTCTTC.

V gene TRBV2 combines with J gene TRBJ1-2; TRBD1 is a possible D gene (6 bases). This CDR3 region has 14 residues. Germline-derived CDR1 and CDR2 are SNHLY and FYNNEI. Trimming pared 5 bases from V and 0 bases from J, leaving 10 bases between. The CDR3 sequence is CASSRGDTNYGYTF. The CDR3 nucleotides read TGTGCCAGCAGTCGTGGGGACACTAACTATGGCTACACCTTC.

With regard to this clonotype: Just one base apart from a much larger clone, this may be a read error. The J gene is TRBJ2-1, the V gene TRBV7-4; 11 positions agree with TRBD2. The CDR3 runs 17 residues. The germline V gene encodes CDR1 SGHVT and CDR2 SQSDAQ. CDR3 nucleotides: TGTGCCAACAGCAAACCTTATTTAGCGGGAGGGCGGAATGAGCAGTTCTTC. Its protein is CANSKPYLAGGRNEQFF.

The V gene is TRBV7-2, the J gene TRBJ2-2, with TRBD2 matching over 8 bases. Per germline, CDR1 SGHTA and CDR2 FQGNSA. The trim removed 5 bases at V and 4 bases at J, leaving 6 bases unmatched. This CDR3 is 15 amino acids long. The CDR3 region is CASSPSGSVTGELFF. The CDR3 DNA is TGTGCCAGCAGCCCGAGCGGGAGCGTCACCGGGGAGCTGTTTTTT.

This clonotype was picked up a small number of times. At one end, the junction sequence differs from germline, possibly due to a read error. The V gene is TRBV4-2, the J gene TRBJ1-1; 7 bases map to TRBD1. Per germline, CDR1 LGHNA and CDR2 YNFKEQ. There are 15 residues in the CDR3. CDR3 DNA: TGTGCCAGCAGCCAAGATTCACAGGGGAACTCTGAAGCTTTCTTT. Translating gives CASSQDSQGNSEAFF.